The rows below give T cell receptor beta chains drawn from one sample of a study of Ad26.COV2.S vaccination and SARS-CoV-2 variants. Assay used: immunoSEQ multiplex PCR; TCRdb lists only in-frame clones, some missing. The table includes more than 300,000 clones, roughly 80% detected once. The starting material was peripheral blood, obtained in a trial of Ad26.COV2.S vaccine versus placebo. The receptors stem from a person between 18 and 60 years old who received the Ad26.COV2.S COVID-19 vaccine or a placebo. Each CDR3 is given with its conserved first and last residue. The order of the fields is J gene, D gene, clone size, V gene, CDR3 protein, CDR3 DNA. A D gene is named only where the DNA matches it firmly. Only part of the rows carry a size: once, few, many, or a class if the clone is expanded.

J: TRBJ2-5
D: TRBD2
size: NA
V: TRBV13
CDR3: CASSPLSGGALETQYF
DNA: TGTGCCAGCAGCCCGCTGAGCGGGGGGGCTCTAGAGACCCAGTACTTC

J: TRBJ1-1
D: NA
size: NA
V: TRBV9
CDR3: CASSPFRGAAFF
DNA: TGTGCCAGCAGCCCCTTCCGAGGTGCAGCTTTCTTT

J: TRBJ2-3
D: NA
size: once
V: TRBV2
CDR3: CASLIADTQYF
DNA: TGTGCCAGCTTAATAGCGGATACGCAGTATTTT

J: TRBJ1-5
D: TRBD1
size: NA
V: TRBV25-1
CDR3: CASSPRTGGSDQPQHF
DNA: TGTGCCAGCAGTCCTAGGACAGGGGGATCAGATCAGCCCCAGCATTTT

J: TRBJ1-1
D: TRBD1
size: once
V: TRBV7-9
CDR3: CASSFQGQGRVNTEAFF
DNA: TGTGCCAGCAGCTTCCAAGGACAGGGGAGGGTGAACACTGAAGCTTTCTTT

J: TRBJ2-7
D: TRBD1
size: few
V: TRBV7-3
CDR3: CASSPGTGGEQYF
DNA: TGTGCCAGCAGCCCCGGGACAGGGGGCGAGCAGTACTTC

J: TRBJ2-3
D: NA
size: NA
V: TRBV18
CDR3: CASSPQLAGMTDTQYF
DNA: TGTGCCAGCTCACCGCAACTAGCCGGAATGACAGATACGCAGTATTTT

J: TRBJ2-2
D: NA
size: NA
V: TRBV19
CDR3: CASSKQAPGGELFF
DNA: TGTGCCAGTAGTAAACAGGCCCCAGGCGGGGAGCTGTTTTTT

J: TRBJ2-7
D: TRBD1
size: NA
V: TRBV5-5
CDR3: CASSFGALAGGAYEQYF
DNA: TGTGCCAGCAGCTTTGGAGCCTTGGCAGGGGGAGCCTACGAGCAGTACTTC

J: TRBJ2-3
D: TRBD2
size: once
V: TRBV7-2
CDR3: CASSVRLAGGTDTQYF
DNA: TGTGCCAGCAGCGTACGTCTGGCGGGGGGCACAGATACGCAGTATTTT

J: TRBJ1-5
D: NA
size: NA
V: TRBV21-1
CDR3: CASRTTGEDSNQPQHF
DNA: TGTGCCAGCAGAACGACAGGGGAGGATAGCAATCAGCCCCAGCATTTT

J: TRBJ1-5
D: NA
size: NA
V: TRBV19
CDR3: CASRPPRQGYNQPQHF
DNA: TGTGCCAGTCGACCGCCCCGGCAGGGTTACAATCAGCCCCAGCATTTT

J: TRBJ2-1
D: NA
size: NA
V: TRBV10-3
CDR3: CAISLGGGNEQFF
DNA: TGTGCCATCAGTTTGGGAGGGGGGAATGAGCAGTTCTTC

J: TRBJ2-1
D: NA
size: NA
V: TRBV3-1/TRBV3-2
CDR3: CASSQRGAYNEQFF
DNA: TGTGCCAGCAGCCAGCGGGGCGCCTACAATGAGCAGTTCTTC

J: TRBJ1-2
D: NA
size: NA
V: TRBV6-4
CDR3: CASRVGGVSTF
DNA: TGTGCCAGCAGGGTCGGGGGGGTTTCCACCTTC

J: TRBJ1-3
D: NA
size: NA
V: TRBV5-1
CDR3: CASSLEWGTGNTIYF
DNA: TGCGCCAGCAGCTTGGAGTGGGGGACTGGAAACACCATATATTTT

J: TRBJ1-2
D: NA
size: NA
V: TRBV2
CDR3: CASSMSRDGGYTF
DNA: TGTGCCAGCAGTATGAGCAGGGACGGTGGCTACACCTTC

J: TRBJ1-2
D: NA
size: NA
V: TRBV18
CDR3: CASSPIGQLNYGYTF
DNA: TGTGCCAGCTCACCAATAGGACAGCTTAACTATGGCTACACCTTC

J: TRBJ1-1
D: NA
size: NA
V: TRBV28
CDR3: CASSYPLGGSTEAFF
DNA: TGTGCCAGCAGTTACCCACTAGGGGGATCCACTGAAGCTTTCTTT

J: TRBJ2-2
D: NA
size: few
V: TRBV9
CDR3: CASSVGGGYDTGELFF
DNA: TGTGCCAGCAGCGTGGGAGGGGGGTACGACACCGGGGAGCTGTTTTTT

J: TRBJ1-6
D: NA
size: NA
V: TRBV5-1
CDR3: CASSLAGSSYNSPLHF
DNA: TGCGCCAGCAGCTTGGCCGGTAGCTCCTATAATTCACCCCTCCACTTT

J: TRBJ2-7
D: NA
size: NA
V: TRBV19
CDR3: CASSIGALSYEQYF
DNA: TGTGCCAGTAGTATCGGGGCACTCTCCTACGAGCAGTACTTC

J: TRBJ2-3
D: TRBD2
size: few
V: TRBV28
CDR3: CASSSGLAGGRKDTQYF
DNA: TGTGCCAGCAGTTCGGGACTAGCGGGGGGGCGTAAAGATACGCAGTATTTT

J: TRBJ1-1
D: NA
size: NA
V: TRBV18
CDR3: CASSPTLGAADTEAFF
DNA: TGTGCCAGCTCACCTACCCTGGGGGCGGCAGACACTGAAGCTTTCTTT

J: TRBJ2-5
D: NA
size: NA
V: TRBV19
CDR3: CASSITWVGETQYF
DNA: TGTGCCAGTAGTATAACGTGGGTTGGTGAGACCCAGTACTTC

J: TRBJ2-7
D: NA
size: NA
V: TRBV4-1
CDR3: CASSPIYSEKQYF
DNA: TGCGCCAGCAGCCCAATATATTCGGAAAAGCAGTACTTC

J: TRBJ2-3
D: TRBD1
size: NA
V: TRBV9
CDR3: CASSGRDRVTDTQYF
DNA: TGTGCCAGCAGCGGTCGGGACAGGGTCACAGATACGCAGTATTTT

J: TRBJ1-4
D: TRBD1
size: NA
V: TRBV27
CDR3: CASKGQPNEKLFF
DNA: TGTGCCAGCAAGGGACAGCCTAATGAAAAACTGTTTTTT

J: TRBJ1-1
D: NA
size: NA
V: TRBV20-1
CDR3: CSVRGNAEAFF
DNA: TGCAGTGTAAGAGGGAACGCTGAAGCTTTCTTT

J: TRBJ1-1
D: NA
size: NA
V: TRBV5-6
CDR3: CASSLVGAAGKMDTEAFF
DNA: TGTGCCAGCAGCTTGGTTGGGGCAGCAGGTAAAATGGACACTGAAGCTTTCTTT

J: TRBJ1-2
D: NA
size: NA
V: TRBV14
CDR3: CASSRRDNYGYTF
DNA: TGTGCCAGCAGCCGACGGGACAATTATGGCTACACCTTC

J: TRBJ2-1
D: NA
size: NA
V: TRBV20-1
CDR3: CSASGRSAPYNEQFF
DNA: TGCAGTGCTAGTGGCCGGAGTGCTCCCTACAATGAGCAGTTCTTC

J: TRBJ2-2
D: NA
size: once
V: TRBV5-1
CDR3: CASSSANTGELFF
DNA: TGCGCCAGCAGCTCCGCGAACACCGGGGAGCTGTTTTTT

J: TRBJ2-1
D: NA
size: NA
V: TRBV4-1
CDR3: CASSQGWGDEQFF
DNA: TGCGCCAGCAGCCAAGGGTGGGGGGATGAGCAGTTCTTC

J: TRBJ2-5
D: NA
size: once
V: TRBV6-6
CDR3: CASSYIETQYF
DNA: TGTGCCAGCAGTTACATTGAGACCCAGTACTTC

J: TRBJ1-4
D: NA
size: NA
V: TRBV4-2
CDR3: CASSQKQGGEKLFF
DNA: TGTGCCAGCAGCCAAAAACAGGGTGGTGAAAAACTGTTTTTT

J: TRBJ1-1
D: NA
size: NA
V: TRBV12-3/TRBV12-4
CDR3: CASHQRMNTEAFF
DNA: TGTGCCAGCCACCAGAGAATGAACACTGAAGCTTTCTTT

J: TRBJ1-5
D: NA
size: NA
V: TRBV4-2
CDR3: CASSRRTAEPQHF
DNA: TGTGCCAGCAGCCGGCGAACAGCGGAGCCCCAGCATTTT

J: TRBJ2-7
D: NA
size: NA
V: TRBV5-1
CDR3: CASSLASRRFFYEQYF
DNA: TGCGCCAGCAGCTTGGCGTCCCGAAGGTTTTTCTACGAGCAGTACTTC

J: TRBJ2-5
D: TRBD2
size: NA
V: TRBV5-1
CDR3: CASSLFPAGGETQYF
DNA: TGCGCCAGCAGCTTGTTCCCAGCGGGGGGAGAGACCCAGTACTTC

J: TRBJ2-1
D: NA
size: NA
V: TRBV28
CDR3: CASSSPEGLSRNEQFF
DNA: TGTGCCAGCAGTTCCCCTGAGGGGCTTTCGAGGAATGAGCAGTTCTTC

J: TRBJ1-6
D: NA
size: NA
V: TRBV24-1
CDR3: CATSPGTYNSPLHF
DNA: TGTGCCACCAGTCCAGGGACCTATAATTCACCCCTCCACTTT

J: TRBJ2-1
D: TRBD2
size: NA
V: TRBV3-1/TRBV3-2
CDR3: CASSDKLAGAYNEQFF
DNA: TGTGCCAGCAGCGACAAACTAGCGGGGGCCTACAATGAGCAGTTCTTC

J: TRBJ1-1
D: NA
size: NA
V: TRBV19
CDR3: CASSFGQPVEAFF
DNA: TGTGCCAGTAGTTTCGGACAGCCTGTTGAAGCTTTCTTT

J: TRBJ1-2
D: TRBD1
size: NA
V: TRBV6-5
CDR3: CASSLMVGTGDTF
DNA: TGTGCCAGCAGTTTAATGGTGGGGACAGGGGATACCTTC

J: TRBJ2-1
D: TRBD1
size: NA
V: TRBV7-3
CDR3: CASSRTGGDEQFF
DNA: TGTGCCAGCAGCCGGACAGGGGGGGATGAGCAGTTCTTC

J: TRBJ1-5
D: NA
size: NA
V: TRBV28
CDR3: CASSLQTGSGPQHF
DNA: TGTGCCAGCAGTCTTCAAACAGGGTCAGGGCCCCAGCATTTT

J: TRBJ2-5
D: TRBD2
size: NA
V: TRBV6-5
CDR3: CASSRIAGGQETQYF
DNA: TGTGCCAGCAGCAGGATAGCGGGGGGGCAAGAGACCCAGTACTTC

J: TRBJ2-1
D: TRBD2
size: NA
V: TRBV7-9
CDR3: CASSISGGADEQFF
DNA: TGTGCCAGCAGCATTAGCGGGGGGGCGGATGAGCAGTTCTTC

J: TRBJ1-1
D: NA
size: once
V: TRBV25-1
CDR3: CASRPPGRLNTEAFF
DNA: TGTGCCAGCAGGCCCCCGGGACGGTTGAACACTGAAGCTTTCTTT

J: TRBJ1-1
D: NA
size: few
V: TRBV6-5
CDR3: CASRRQSEAFF
DNA: TGTGCCAGCAGAAGACAGTCTGAAGCTTTCTTT

J: TRBJ1-1
D: NA
size: NA
V: TRBV11-2
CDR3: CASSLRNTEAFF
DNA: TGTGCCAGCAGCTTAAGGAACACTGAAGCTTTCTTT

J: TRBJ1-1
D: NA
size: once
V: TRBV5-4
CDR3: CASSLARGQFNTEAFF
DNA: TGTGCCAGCAGCCTGGCGAGAGGACAGTTCAACACTGAAGCTTTCTTT

J: TRBJ1-2
D: NA
size: NA
V: TRBV6-6
CDR3: CASSLEGARSGKIGYTF
DNA: TGTGCCAGCAGTCTCGAAGGAGCGCGGTCCGGGAAGATAGGTTACACCTTC